Presented here are 19 T cell receptor beta chains from one specimen sequenced in a study of regulatory dendritic cells for organ transplantation (dated by TCRdb to 2017 to 2019). Library preparation used the immunoSEQ multiplex PCR assay. Held by TCRdb, this immuneACCESS table contains in-frame sequences only and omits some clones. Under half of the omission traces to an unresolved V gene where checked; the cause of the rest is unknown. Within this sample are 35,000 to 40,000 clones, with around 90% of them counted one time only. The top ten constitute over 0.1% of the sample. Sequences were obtained from naive CD8+ T cells from blood. Explained via the paper, the cell subset or site label denotes: CD45RA+ naive T cells. The receptors come from a human donor in good health.

The genes are TRBV7-2 and TRBJ1-2; weak D call: TRBD1 (5 bases). Trimming cost V 8 bases and J 2 bases, with 12 bases left between them. Germline assignment: CDR1 SGHTA and CDR2 FQGNSA. The CDR3 loop spans 13 amino acids. This chain's CDR3 is CASLGRGNYGYTF. The CDR3 region has the DNA TGTGCCAGCTTGGGGCGGGGGAACTATGGCTACACCTTC.

This chain uses TRBV4-2 with TRBJ2-5; D may match TRBD1 or TRBD2 (6 bases each). V lost 8 bases, J lost 4 bases, and 14 bases lay in between. Germline V gene lookup returns CDR1 LGHNA and CDR2 YNFKEQ. CDR3 size: 13 residues. The CDR3 loop reads CASRSGGRETQYF. CDR3 bases: TGTGCCAGCCGTTCCGGGGGCCGAGAGACCCAGTACTTC.

This sequence joins TRBV2 and TRBJ2-5; 7 bases agree with TRBD2. Trimming removed 0 bases from V and 4 bases from J; junction bases left unmatched: 5. In germline, CDR1 is SNHLY, CDR2 FYNNEI. The CDR3 is 15 amino acids. CDR3 sequence: CASSEALGGGETQYF. CDR3 DNA sequence: TGTGCCAGCAGTGAAGCGCTGGGCGGGGGAGAGACCCAGTACTTC.

The J gene is TRBJ2-1, the V gene TRBV5-4; D not resolved. V shed 2 bases and J shed 4 bases, with 4 bases lying between them. The germline V gene has CDR1 SGHNT and CDR2 YYREEE (reference sequence). The CDR3 is 12 residues long. CDR3 sequence reads: CASSFGYNEQFF. CDR3 coding DNA: TGTGCCAGCAGCTTCGGGTACAATGAGCAGTTCTTC.

The genes are TRBV5-5 and TRBJ1-2; TRBD1 matches 9 bases. CDR1 is SGHKS, CDR2 YYEKEE, per germline (reference sequence). This CDR3 is 13 amino acids long. Losses at the gene ends were 3 bases for V and 5 bases for J; bases not matched to a gene: 2. The CDR3 DNA follows: TGTGCCAGCAGCTCGGACAGGGGATATGGCTACACCTTC. Translated, it gives CASSSDRGYGYTF. The full variable domain, rest sourced from reference TRBV5-5 and TRBJ1-2, is DAGVTQSPTHLIKTRGQQVTLRCSPISGHKSVSWYQQVLGQGPQFIFQYYEKEERGRGNFPDRFSARQFPNYSSELNVNALLLGDSALYLCASSSDRGYGYTFGSGTRLTVV.

J is TRBJ1-5 and V is TRBV4-3; unclear D gene. CDR3 length: 15 amino acids. CDR1 is LGHNA, CDR2 YSLEER, per germline. Trimming removed 1 base at V and 5 bases at J, with 12 bases between. The DNA for the CDR3 is TGCGCCAGCAGCCAAGTCTGGGCGGAGGATCAGCCCCAGCATTTT. This encodes CASSQVWAEDQPQHF.

The V gene is TRBV5-1, the J gene TRBJ2-7, with D uncertain. CDR1 is SGHRS and CDR2 is YFSETQ in the germline V gene. CDR3 length equals 13 residues. Deletions cut 5 bases from V and 1 base from J, with 10 bases between. The CDR3 bases are TGCGCCAGCAGACCCGGACCTTCCTACGAGCAGTACTTC. It specifies CASRPGPSYEQYF.

This chain joins TRBV4-3 and TRBJ2-3, with 9 positions matching TRBD2. The germline V gene encodes CDR1 LGHNA and CDR2 YSLEER. V lost 4 bases to trimming and J lost 1 base; unmatched junction nucleotides: 15. The CDR3 consists of 19 residues. In DNA, the CDR3 is TGCGCCAGCAGCCTACAAGATCTGCGGGGGGGCAGGGGCACAGATACGCAGTATTTT. It translates to CASSLQDLRGGRGTDTQYF.

The CDR3 loop is CASSQSLESLYGYTF. Written as DNA, the CDR3 is TGCGCCAGCAGCCAAAGTCTGGAGTCCCTCTATGGCTACACCTTC. This rearrangement joins TRBV4-3 to TRBJ1-2; D remains ambiguous. Germline loops: CDR1 LGHNA, CDR2 YSLEER. CDR3 length: 15 amino acids. The ends were cut back, 2 bases at V and 4 bases at J, with 14 bases in the middle.

This clone was seen only a few times. This rearrangement joins TRBV27 to TRBJ1-5, with a possible D match to TRBD1 (5 bases). Germline V gives CDR1 MNHEY, CDR2 SMNVEV (reference sequence). Trimming took off 4 bases at V and 11 bases at J, with 15 bases between the two ends. The CDR3 is 13 residues long. The DNA for the CDR3 is TGTGCCAGCAGTTACCGGGGGGATCTAGCCCAGCATTTT. Its translation is CASSYRGDLAQHF.

V gene TRBV7-8 combines with J gene TRBJ2-7; either TRBD1 or TRBD2 may fit D (5 bases each). The germline V gene encodes CDR1 SGHVS and CDR2 FQNEAQ. The CDR3 is 14 residues long. Trimming cost V 7 bases and J 0 bases, with 13 bases left between them. The CDR3 protein is CASTNGAVSYEQYF. The DNA for the CDR3 is TGTGCCAGCACCAACGGGGCAGTCTCCTACGAGCAGTACTTC. Drawing the rest from reference TRBV7-8 and TRBJ2-7, the complete variable domain is GAGVSQSPRYKVAKRGQDVALRCDPISGHVSLFWYQQALGQGPEFLTYFQNEAQLDKSGLPSDRFFAERPEGSVSTLKIQRTQQEDSAVYLCASTNGAVSYEQYFGPGTRLTVT.

The V call is TRBV6-5, the J call TRBJ1-1; 8 bases are a match to TRBD1. Trimming at V came to 2 bases and at J to 5 bases, leaving 1 base not matched to a gene. Germline loops: CDR1 MNHEY, CDR2 SVGAGI. This CDR3 has 13 residues. For the CDR3, the DNA is TGTGCCAGCAGTTACGACAGGGGAACTGAAGCTTTCTTT. It encodes CASSYDRGTEAFF.

This clone has just one count. DNA for the CDR3: TGTGCCAGCAGTTTTACCAGGGTGAACACTGAAGCTTTCTTT. Amino acids: CASSFTRVNTEAFF. V gene TRBV6-5 combines with J gene TRBJ1-1, with D possibly TRBD1 on 5 matching bases. The CDR3 has 14 residues. V was shortened by 4 bases and J by 0 bases, with 9 bases between the two germline ends. Germline CDR1 is MNHEY and CDR2 is SVGAGI.

CDR3 loop: CASSLIIQTDTQYF. In DNA form, the CDR3 reads TGTGCCAGCAGCTTGATCATCCAGACAGATACGCAGTATTTT. The V call is TRBV5-6, the J call TRBJ2-3; D ambiguous. Germline V gene sequence: CDR1 SGHDT, CDR2 YYEEEE. The CDR3 is made up of 14 amino acids. The V end lost 1 base, the J end lost 3 bases, and 9 bases lay between the germline ends. Full variable domain (rest looked up from reference TRBV5-6 and TRBJ2-3): DAGVTQSPTHLIKTRGQQVTLRCSPKSGHDTVSWYQQALGQGPQFIFQYYEEEERQRGNFPDRFSGHQFPNYSSELNVNALLLGDSALYLCASSLIIQTDTQYFGPGTRLTVL.

The J gene is TRBJ1-1, the V gene TRBV11-2, with D possibly TRBD1 on 6 matching bases. Trimming took off 5 bases at V and 6 bases at J, with 13 bases between the two ends. The CDR3 covers 13 residues. Germline loops: CDR1 SGHAT, CDR2 FQNNGV. CDR3 protein: CASSEIGQPEAFF. The CDR3 coding sequence is TGTGCCAGCAGCGAAATAGGACAGCCTGAAGCTTTCTTT.

This clone was detected a few times. The chain combines TRBV6-5 with TRBJ2-1, with D possibly called TRBD1 or TRBD2 (5 bases each). The V end was cut by 5 bases, the J end by 6 bases, with 14 bases between. This CDR3 region has 14 residues. Germline CDR1 is MNHEY and CDR2 is SVGAGI. The CDR3: CASSPYEGSNEQFF. CDR3 DNA sequence: TGTGCCAGCAGTCCCTACGAGGGGTCCAATGAGCAGTTCTTC.

This chain links TRBV7-3 with TRBJ1-1, with D possibly matching TRBD1 (5 bases). CDR3 length: 14 amino acids. Germline V CDR1 and CDR2: SGHTA, FQGTGA. Trimming pared 2 bases from V and 5 bases from J, leaving 12 bases between. CDR3 DNA: TGTGCCAGCAGCTTATATCAGGGTCAAACTGAAGCTTTCTTT. Translation gives CASSLYQGQTEAFF.

This chain links TRBV5-1 with TRBJ2-7; D unresolved. Germline V CDR1 and CDR2: SGHRS, YFSETQ. The CDR3 spans 11 residues. V gave up 3 bases and J gave up 6 bases, with 7 bases separating them. CDR3 DNA sequence: TGCGCCAGCAGCTCGACATCCGAGCAGTACTTC. Amino acid sequence: CASSSTSEQYF.

The CDR3 DNA reads as TGTGCCAGCAGCCAAGCGGGACCGCGCTCTGGAAACACCATATATTTT. Amino acid sequence: CASSQAGPRSGNTIYF. The chain is built from TRBV4-2 and TRBJ1-3; D perhaps matches TRBD1 (5 bases). The V gene lost 1 base and the J gene lost 0 bases, with 10 bases spanning the gap. The CDR3 contains 16 residues. Germline CDR1 LGHNA, CDR2 YNFKEQ.